The 32 T cell receptor beta chains in this list originate from one sample, sequenced in a study of T cell clones after liver transplantation. Using immunoSEQ multiplex PCR, the repertoire was profiled, and TCRdb retains in-frame clones only, with some absent. Of tens of thousands of clones detected, around 75% appear once; the ten largest clones hold 15%. The sequencing used CD4+ T cells from blood, collected before liver transplant. Every receptor here comes from a human donor who received a liver transplant.

This clone was counted a single time. V is TRBV19 and J is TRBJ2-1; D gene ambiguous. The CDR3 runs to 13 residues. Germline CDR1 and CDR2: LNHDA and SQIVND (reference sequence). Trimming took 3 bases from V and 4 from J, leaving 7 bases between them. The CDR3 DNA sequence: TGTGCCAGTAGTATCCCCTCGTACAATGAGCAGTTCTTC. Amino acid sequence: CASSIPSYNEQFF.

This sequence joins TRBV4-1 and TRBJ1-1, with D maybe TRBD1 (6 bases). This CDR3 contains 15 residues. Between the trimmed V and J ends, which lost 0 bases and 0 bases, there was a span of 8 bases. Germline CDR1 MGHRA, CDR2 YSYEKL. CDR3 coding DNA: TGCGCCAGCAGCCAAGATAGGACAGTGAACACTGAAGCTTTCTTT. This sequence encodes CASSQDRTVNTEAFF.

The gene calls are TRBV18 and TRBJ2-7, with 7 bases aligning to TRBD1. The V gene end was trimmed by 2 bases and the J gene end by 3 bases; junction bases not matched to a gene: 4. Germline lookup yields CDR1 KGHSH and CDR2 LQKENI. The CDR3 sequence is 14 residues long. The CDR3 region is CASSPATGSYEQYF. The CDR3 bases are TGTGCCAGCTCACCAGCGACAGGGAGCTACGAGCAGTACTTC.

This chain connects TRBV2 to TRBJ2-7; TRBD1 aligns across 10 bases. V lost 8 bases and J lost 5; bases outside the gene matches: 12. There are 15 residues in the CDR3. Germline V gives CDR1 SNHLY, CDR2 FYNNEI. Here the CDR3 reads CASQIEGTGVDEQYF. CDR3 DNA: TGTGCCAGCCAGATAGAGGGGACAGGGGTCGACGAGCAGTACTTC.

The chain is built from TRBV2 and TRBJ1-2; 10 nucleotides agree with TRBD1. CDR3 size: 13 residues. CDR1 and CDR2 (germline): SNHLY, FYNNEI. The trim removed 6 bases at V and 8 bases at J, leaving 6 bases unmatched. The CDR3 is CASSLDRGGGYTF. The CDR3 DNA is TGTGCCAGCAGCCTGGACAGGGGGGGCGGCTACACCTTC.

The V and J genes are TRBV6-5 and TRBJ1-2, with D unresolved. CDR3 length equals 15 residues. Germline CDR1 and CDR2: MNHEY and SVGAGI. V was cut by 2 bases and J by 5 bases, with 15 bases left in between. The CDR3 sequence: CASSYGEGRSYGYTF. The CDR3 DNA reads as TGTGCCAGCAGTTACGGGGAGGGTCGATCATATGGCTACACCTTC.

The chain couples TRBV27 to TRBJ1-4; no clear D. Trimming took 7 bases from V and 5 from J, leaving 17 bases between them. The CDR3 consists of 15 residues. In germline, CDR1 is MNHEY, CDR2 SMNVEV (reference sequence). The chain's CDR3 is CASKLYSTENEKLFF. In nucleotides, the CDR3 is TGTGCCAGCAAGCTTTACAGCACTGAGAATGAAAAACTGTTTTTT.

The chain uses TRBV28 and TRBJ2-6; perhaps TRBD2 as D (5 bases). The germline V and J ends were trimmed by 7 bases and 0 bases, with 10 bases remaining between them. Germline values: CDR1 MDHEN, CDR2 SYDVKM. The CDR3 is 15 amino acids. The CDR3 here is CASTPRGSGANVLTF. The CDR3, as DNA: TGTGCCAGCACCCCTCGGGGCTCTGGGGCCAACGTCCTGACTTTC.

This chain uses TRBV7-9 with TRBJ1-2, with unresolved D. Germline loops: CDR1 SEHNR, CDR2 FQNEAQ (reference sequence). The ends were cut back, 4 bases at V and 6 bases at J, with 18 bases in the middle. The CDR3 runs to 15 residues. The CDR3 DNA follows: TGTGCCAGCAGCTCCCAGTATAGGGAGCCCCATGGCTACACCTTC. Its protein product is CASSSQYREPHGYTF.

The chain links TRBV11-2 to TRBJ1-2, with 7 nucleotides matching TRBD1. CDR3 length: 15 residues. V shed 4 bases and J 4 bases; nucleotides not matched to a gene: 9. Germline CDR1 SGHAT, CDR2 FQNNGV. The chain's CDR3 is CASSSLTGTAYGYTF. In nucleotides, the CDR3 is TGTGCCAGCAGCTCGCTGACCGGGACAGCCTATGGCTACACCTTC.

The V and J genes are TRBV11-2 and TRBJ2-7, with a possible D match to TRBD2 (7 bases). This CDR3 spans 14 amino acids. The germline V gene encodes CDR1 SGHAT and CDR2 FQNNGV. V was clipped by 6 bases and J by 5 bases, with 17 bases between them. The CDR3 DNA reads as TGTGCCAGCAGACGACTCGGCGGGGGCCACGAGCAGTACTTC. This sequence encodes CASRRLGGGHEQYF.

The chain is built from TRBV18 and TRBJ1-5; D uncertain. The germline V and J ends were trimmed by 3 bases and 4 bases, with 16 bases remaining between them. The CDR3 extends over 16 amino acids. The germline V gene has CDR1 KGHSH and CDR2 LQKENI. The CDR3 sequence is CASSPGEGRMNQPQHF. The CDR3 region has the DNA TGTGCCAGCTCACCCGGAGAGGGCAGGATGAATCAGCCCCAGCATTTT.

The genes are TRBV9 and TRBJ1-1, with D tentatively TRBD1 (6 bases). The CDR3 sequence is 16 residues long. The ends were cut back, 2 bases at V and 4 bases at J, with 18 bases in the middle. Germline lookup yields CDR1 SGDLS and CDR2 YYNGEE. Here the CDR3 reads CASSVLDGGLATEAFF. In DNA form, the CDR3 reads TGTGCCAGCAGCGTCCTCGACGGGGGGCTTGCCACTGAAGCTTTCTTT.

The chain has TRBV28 and TRBJ2-7; 8 nucleotides align to TRBD2. The CDR3 is 14 residues long. J was trimmed by 4 bases and V by 5 bases; bases with no gene match: 7. Germline V lookup: CDR1 MDHEN, CDR2 SYDVKM. Here the CDR3 DNA reads TGTGCCAGCAGTACAGGGAGCGGGGGTTACGAGCAGTACTTC. This codes for CASSTGSGGYEQYF.

Ten or more counts support this clone. The V call is TRBV7-2, the J call TRBJ1-5, with D maybe TRBD1 (6 bases). Germline values: CDR1 SGHTA, CDR2 FQGNSA. V was clipped by 5 bases and J by 5 bases, with 13 bases between them. The CDR3 loop spans 14 amino acids. DNA of the CDR3: TGTGCCAGCAGCCTTCAGGGGCGTTATCAGCCCCAGCATTTT. Translated, it gives CASSLQGRYQPQHF.

The chain is built from TRBV9 and TRBJ2-3, with D maybe TRBD1 (6 bases). Per the germline V gene, CDR1 is SGDLS and CDR2 is YYNGEE. V shed 0 bases and J shed 0 bases, with 26 bases lying between them. The CDR3 has 21 residues. The CDR3 region has the DNA TGTGCCAGCAGCGTAGGATCGGGACACTTTTTTTCCCTCACTAGCACAGATACGCAGTATTTT. It encodes CASSVGSGHFFSLTSTDTQYF.

This clone was detected only once. The chain joins TRBV11-2 to TRBJ2-7; 12 positions agree with TRBD1. This CDR3 is built from 16 residues. Germline values: CDR1 SGHAT, CDR2 FQNNGV. V shed 5 bases, J shed 6 bases, and the junction held 11 bases outside the gene matches. The CDR3 bases are TGTGCCAGCAGCCCCGCCGGGGGGACAGGGGGCGTCGAGCAGTACTTC. It codes for CASSPAGGTGGVEQYF.

The chain employs TRBV18 and TRBJ2-5, with 10 bases aligning to TRBD1. V dropped 3 bases and J dropped 3; count of bases not matched to a gene: 4. CDR3 size: 15 residues. CDR1 is KGHSH and CDR2 is LQKENI in the germline V gene. The CDR3 is CASSPGQGREETQYF. CDR3 coding DNA: TGTGCCAGCTCACCGGGACAGGGGCGTGAAGAGACCCAGTACTTC.

Note on this clone: Given a much more abundant clone one base away, this may be a read error. Other nucleotide sequences in the sample specify the same CDR3. The CDR3 DNA follows: TGTGCCTGGAGCGTACAGGGGGCCTATGGCTACACCTTC. Translated, it gives CAWSVQGAYGYTF. This chain links TRBV30 with TRBJ1-2; 9 bases align to TRBD1. Germline CDR1 reads GTSNPN; CDR2 reads SVGIG (reference sequence). V lost 3 bases to trimming and J lost 4 bases; unmatched junction nucleotides: 3. This CDR3 is 13 amino acids long.

The genes are TRBV28 and TRBJ1-4, with 7 bases matching TRBD1. Unmatched junction bases numbered 5, after V lost 2 bases and J lost 8 bases. Germline assignment: CDR1 MDHEN and CDR2 SYDVKM. There are 14 residues in the CDR3. CDR3 loop: CASSLQGGYEKLFF. CDR3 bases: TGTGCCAGCAGTTTACAGGGGGGATACGAAAAACTGTTTTTT.

V usage is TRBV30 and J usage is TRBJ1-3; possibly TRBD1 for D (5 bases). The germline V gene has CDR1 GTSNPN and CDR2 SVGIG (reference sequence). V lost 3 bases, J lost 4 bases, and 13 bases lay in between. This CDR3 spans 14 amino acids. The CDR3 DNA follows: TGTGCCTGGAGCCGCGGGGGATTCGGAAACACCATATATTTT. Its protein is CAWSRGGFGNTIYF.

The V call is TRBV29-1, the J call TRBJ2-7; no reliable D call. The CDR3 length is 12 residues. V was trimmed by 3 bases and J by 0 bases, leaving 6 bases between them. Germline CDR1 and CDR2: SQVTM and ANQGSEA. The CDR3 DNA follows: TGCAGCGTTGAGTCAGGCTCCTACGAGCAGTACTTC. This translates into CSVESGSYEQYF.

This clone was counted a single time. The chain couples TRBV29-1 to TRBJ2-5, with 9 bases aligning to TRBD1. Trimming removed 6 bases from V and 0 bases from J; junction bases left unmatched: 5. This CDR3 is built from 14 residues. The germline V gene encodes CDR1 SQVTM and CDR2 ANQGSEA. In DNA form, the CDR3 reads TGCAGCGTAGGACAGGGGACGTACCAAGAGACCCAGTACTTC. It translates to CSVGQGTYQETQYF.

The chain combines TRBV28 with TRBJ1-5; a weak D match, TRBD1 (5 bases). Trimming cost V 6 bases and J 3 bases, with 15 bases left between them. The CDR3 is 15 amino acids. Germline CDR1 is MDHEN and CDR2 is SYDVKM. The CDR3 is CASSLSGGFNQPQHF. The CDR3 DNA sequence: TGTGCCAGCAGCCTCTCCGGGGGGTTCAATCAGCCCCAGCATTTT. Combining the CDR3 with reference TRBV28 and TRBJ1-5 gives the whole variable domain DVKVTQSSRYLVKRTGEKVFLECVQDMDHENMFWYRQDPGLGLRLIYFSYDVKMKEKGDIPEGYSVSREKKERFSLILESASTNQTSMYLCASSLSGGFNQPQHFGDGTRLSIL.

The gene calls are TRBV2 and TRBJ2-5; perhaps TRBD2 as D (6 bases). Germline-derived CDR1 and CDR2 are SNHLY and FYNNEI. This CDR3 comprises 13 residues. The V gene lost 2 bases and the J gene lost 7 bases, with 11 bases spanning the gap. CDR3 nucleotides: TGTGCCAGCAGTGAATCCGGGGGAGGGACCCAGTACTTC. It is translated as CASSESGGGTQYF.

This sequence joins TRBV10-3 and TRBJ2-7; 8 nucleotides agree with TRBD1. Germline lookup yields CDR1 ENHRY and CDR2 SYGVKD. The V segment lost 6 bases and the J segment 4 bases; nucleotides outside the gene matches: 8. This CDR3 comprises 14 residues. CDR3 DNA: TGTGCCATCAGCGGACAGGGAAGAAGTTACGAGCAGTACTTC. Protein product: CAISGQGRSYEQYF.

Details on this clone: The junction does not match germline at one end; this may be a read error. J is TRBJ2-1 and V is TRBV7-7; D unclear. In germline, CDR1 is SSHAT, CDR2 FNYEAQ (reference sequence). The CDR3 has 13 amino acids. CDR3 nucleotide sequence: TGTGCTAGCAGCACAGCCCCCTACAATGAGCAGTTCTTC. Protein: CASSTAPYNEQFF.

The rearrangement uses TRBV28 and TRBJ1-2; weak D call: TRBD1 (6 bases). This CDR3 has 16 amino acids. CDR1 is MDHEN and CDR2 is SYDVKM in the germline V gene. Trimming pared 3 bases from V and 1 base from J, leaving 15 bases between. CDR3 DNA: TGTGCCAGCAGTTTCCCCCCGGGCAGGGGTAACTATGGCTACACCTTC. Its translation: CASSFPPGRGNYGYTF.

This clone was found once. This sequence joins TRBV6-1 and TRBJ2-6, with 7 bases aligning to TRBD1. CDR1 is MNHNS and CDR2 is SASEGT in the germline V gene. The CDR3 spans 15 residues. The V segment lost 4 bases and the J segment 4 bases; nucleotides outside the gene matches: 4. In DNA, the CDR3 is TGTGCCAGCAGTGTGACAGGGTCCGGGGCCAACGTCCTGACTTTC. As protein: CASSVTGSGANVLTF.

DNA for the CDR3: TGCGCCAGCAGCGGGCCGGGACAGGGGGCTGGCGAGCAGTACTTC. Residues: CASSGPGQGAGEQYF. The V and J genes are TRBV10-2 and TRBJ2-7; 12 bases fit TRBD1. Germline CDR1 WSHSY, CDR2 SAAADI. The ends lost 6 bases at V and 6 bases at J; junction bases unmatched: 9. The CDR3 loop spans 15 amino acids.

V gene TRBV18 combines with J gene TRBJ1-5; D not resolved. The CDR3 length is 13 residues. From germline, CDR1 is KGHSH and CDR2 LQKENI. Trimming left V 2 bases short and J 4 bases short, with 6 bases between. CDR3 sequence reads: CASSPEANQPQHF. DNA of the CDR3: TGTGCCAGCTCACCAGAGGCTAATCAGCCCCAGCATTTT.

The rearrangement uses TRBV6-6 and TRBJ2-7; tentatively, D is TRBD2 (5 bases). V was pared by 0 bases and J by 3 bases, with 12 bases between. CDR1 and CDR2 (germline): MNHNY, SVGAGI (reference sequence). CDR3 length: 15 amino acids. The CDR3 loop reads CASSYSEVSGYEQYF. The CDR3 nucleotides are TGTGCCAGCAGTTACTCCGAGGTGAGCGGCTACGAGCAGTACTTC.